A single sample gave rise to the 25 T cell receptor beta chains below, sequenced in a study of blood T cell repertoires in COVID-19. TCRdb keeps only in-frame clones here, not all; method: immunoSEQ multiplex PCR. The table lists approximately 270,000 clones, approximately 86% of them singletons. What was sequenced was peripheral blood. The receptors here all came from a man older than 75 with acute or convalescent COVID-19.

The chain couples TRBV9 to TRBJ2-1, with D hard to call. This CDR3 contains 15 residues. Germline assignment: CDR1 SGDLS and CDR2 YYNGEE. Trimming stripped 0 bases from V and 0 bases from J, with 7 bases between. CDR3 loop: CASSVEHSSYNEQFF. Here the CDR3 DNA reads TGTGCCAGCAGCGTAGAGCACAGCTCCTACAATGAGCAGTTCTTC.

This clone appeared a single time. This sequence joins TRBV5-1 and TRBJ2-7; tentative D call: TRBD1 (7 bases). CDR1 is SGHRS, CDR2 YFSETQ, per germline. Trimming took 4 bases from V and 5 from J, leaving 16 bases between them. The CDR3 sequence is 14 residues long. The CDR3 DNA sequence: TGCGCCAGCAGCCGACAGGGAGGCGGCAACGAGCAGTACTTC. This sequence encodes CASSRQGGGNEQYF.

The V call is TRBV5-3, the J call TRBJ1-5; no clear D gene. TRBV5-3 is sorted into the ORF group, with uncertain function. The CDR3 length is 16 residues. Trimming removed 0 bases at V and 2 bases at J, with 12 bases between. CDR3 coding DNA: TGTGCCAGAAGCTTGGTGGGAGATCGGGGCAATCAGCCCCAGCATTTT. Translated, it gives CARSLVGDRGNQPQHF.

The chain has TRBV9 and TRBJ1-1; 9 bases are a match to TRBD1. The germline V gene encodes CDR1 SGDLS and CDR2 YYNGEE. The CDR3 is 15 residues long. Trimming at V came to 4 bases and at J to 0 bases, leaving 4 bases not matched to a gene. CDR3 in DNA: TGTGCCAGCAGCCCGAGGACAGGGGTGAACACTGAAGCTTTCTTT. Its translation: CASSPRTGVNTEAFF.

The chain combines TRBV5-1 with TRBJ2-5; 11 bases are a match to TRBD2. The V gene's germline CDR1 is SGHRS and CDR2 YFSETQ. The V and J ends lost 0 bases and 1 base, in that order; junction bases with no gene match: 2. CDR3 size: 16 residues. This CDR3 is CASSLVLAGVQETQYF. The CDR3 DNA reads TGCGCCAGCAGCTTGGTACTAGCGGGAGTCCAAGAGACCCAGTACTTC.

The chain uses TRBV19 and TRBJ2-5; no clear D gene. There are 13 residues in the CDR3. Trimming took 5 bases from V and 4 from J, leaving 11 bases between them. From germline, CDR1 is LNHDA and CDR2 SQIVND (reference sequence). CDR3 sequence: CASSPEVGETQYF. The CDR3 DNA follows: TGTGCCAGTAGTCCCGAAGTCGGAGAGACCCAGTACTTC.

This chain uses TRBV6-5 with TRBJ2-1, with 10 bases aligning to TRBD2. Looked up from germline, CDR1 is MNHEY and CDR2 is SVGAGI. V lost 2 bases to trimming and J lost 3 bases; unmatched junction nucleotides: 4. The CDR3 has 16 amino acids. The CDR3 DNA sequence: TGTGCCAGCAGTTACCTAGCGGGGGCTCTCTACAATGAGCAGTTCTTC. Translated: CASSYLAGALYNEQFF.

The rearrangement uses TRBV28 and TRBJ1-6, with a weak D call TRBD1 (6 bases). In germline, CDR1 is MDHEN, CDR2 SYDVKM. The CDR3 is 14 amino acids. The V end lost 5 bases, the J end lost 7 bases, and 12 bases lay between the germline ends. The CDR3 nucleotides are TGTGCCAGCAGTGTCCCACAGGGAAATTCACCCCTCCACTTT. Encoded protein: CASSVPQGNSPLHF.

The genes are TRBV2 and TRBJ2-1; possibly TRBD1 for D (6 bases). Trimming shortened V by 5 bases and J by 1 base, and 12 bases separated the two germline ends. This CDR3 region has 15 residues. Germline values: CDR1 SNHLY, CDR2 FYNNEI. CDR3 sequence: CASSTQGSSYNEQFF. CDR3 DNA sequence: TGTGCCAGCAGTACCCAGGGGTCGTCCTACAATGAGCAGTTCTTC.

This chain links TRBV7-2 with TRBJ1-1; tentatively, D is TRBD1 (5 bases). There are 15 residues in the CDR3. Germline V gene sequence: CDR1 SGHTA, CDR2 FQGNSA. V was clipped by 5 bases and J by 3 bases, with 16 bases between them. This CDR3 reads CASSPLRLGDTEAFF. For the CDR3, the DNA is TGTGCCAGCAGCCCCTTGAGGTTAGGGGACACTGAAGCTTTCTTT.

V usage is TRBV7-9 and J usage is TRBJ2-7, with D hard to call. Germline V lookup: CDR1 SEHNR, CDR2 FQNEAQ (reference sequence). Trimming stripped 1 base from V and 3 bases from J, with 13 bases between. This CDR3 spans 15 amino acids. This chain's CDR3 is CASSLEAGLIYEQYF. The CDR3 bases are TGTGCCAGCAGCTTAGAAGCAGGTTTGATCTACGAGCAGTACTTC.

The gene calls are TRBV6-2 or TRBV6-3 and TRBJ1-2, with a weak D call TRBD1 (5 bases). Germline V gene sequence: CDR1 MNHEY, CDR2 SVGEGT. The CDR3 loop spans 14 amino acids. Trimming stripped 5 bases from V and 4 bases from J, with 14 bases between. The CDR3 loop is CASSKTASPYGYTF. In DNA form, the CDR3 reads TGTGCCAGCAGTAAGACAGCGTCCCCCTATGGCTACACCTTC.

The chain couples TRBV11-1 to TRBJ2-5; 7 bases agree with TRBD1. CDR1 and CDR2 (germline): SGHAT, FQDESV (reference sequence). The CDR3 is 14 residues long. V was clipped by 2 bases and J by 5 bases; unmatched bases: 5. The DNA of the CDR3 is TGTGCCAGCAGCTTACACAGGGGTTTGGAGACCCAGTACTTC. Amino acids: CASSLHRGLETQYF.

This rearrangement joins TRBV19 to TRBJ1-4, with D possibly TRBD1 on 6 matching bases. The CDR3 consists of 16 residues. Germline CDR1 is LNHDA and CDR2 is SQIVND (reference sequence). Trimming removed 5 bases at V and 0 bases at J, with 13 bases between. For the CDR3, the DNA is TGTGCCAGTAGTGACGGGCCAGGGGCAACTAATGAAAAACTGTTTTTT. Amino acids: CASSDGPGATNEKLFF.

The chain links TRBV7-6 to TRBJ2-3, with TRBD2 matching over 10 bases. CDR3 length: 16 amino acids. Per the germline V gene, CDR1 is SGHVS and CDR2 is FNYEAQ. J gave up 3 bases and V 2 bases, and 5 bases lay outside the gene matches. The CDR3 protein is CASSLRLAGVTDTQYF. The CDR3 bases are TGTGCCAGCAGCTTAAGGCTAGCGGGGGTAACAGATACGCAGTATTTT.

The rearrangement links TRBV6-1 to TRBJ1-5; D call uncertain. The germline V and J ends were trimmed by 3 bases and 5 bases, with 14 bases remaining between them. From germline, CDR1 is MNHNS and CDR2 SASEGT. The CDR3 loop spans 15 amino acids. CDR3 DNA: TGTGCCAGCAGTGACCAGACGGGTTTGCATCAGCCCCAGCATTTT. It is translated as CASSDQTGLHQPQHF.

The V and J genes are TRBV11-2 and TRBJ1-1; TRBD1 aligns across 7 bases. CDR3 size: 12 residues. V shed 3 bases, J shed 9 bases, and the junction held 4 bases outside the gene matches. Germline CDR1 reads SGHAT; CDR2 reads FQNNGV. The CDR3 DNA reads as TGTGCCAGCAGCTTGACAGGGTCGAAAGCTTTCTTT. It encodes CASSLTGSKAFF.

The V gene is TRBV6-1, the J gene TRBJ1-2, with 9 positions matching TRBD1. From germline, CDR1 is MNHNS and CDR2 SASEGT. Trimming took 0 bases from V and 2 from J; bases not matched to a gene: 1. The CDR3 totals 15 residues. The CDR3 bases are TGTGCCAGCAGTGAAGCTGGGACAGGGAACTATGGCTACACCTTC. Amino acid sequence: CASSEAGTGNYGYTF.

The chain combines TRBV9 with TRBJ2-7; 14 nucleotides agree with TRBD2. CDR3 size: 18 residues. V trimming: 0 bases; J trimming: 4 bases; junction bases outside the gene matches: 9. CDR1 is SGDLS, CDR2 YYNGEE, per germline. The CDR3 bases are TGTGCCAGCAGCGTAGGATTGACTAGCGGGAGGGAATTATACGAGCAGTACTTC. Encoded protein: CASSVGLTSGRELYEQYF. The complete variable domain, with remaining parts taken from reference TRBV9 and TRBJ2-7, reads DSGVTQTPKHLITATGQRVTLRCSPRSGDLSVYWYQQSLDQGLQFLIQYYNGEERAKGNILERFSAQQFPDLHSELNLSSLELGDSALYFCASSVGLTSGRELYEQYFGPGTRLTVT.

V is TRBV7-2 and J is TRBJ1-4, with 8 nucleotides matching TRBD1. The V gene's germline CDR1 is SGHTA and CDR2 FQGNSA. J lost 7 bases, V lost 1 base, and 11 bases had no gene match. The CDR3 has 17 residues. As DNA, the CDR3 is TGTGCCAGCAGCTTAGGGACAGGGTGGGGCCGTCGTGAAAAACTGTTTTTT. Amino acids: CASSLGTGWGRREKLFF.

The chain carries TRBV11-1 and TRBJ2-7; 12 nucleotides align to TRBD2. The CDR3 sequence is 13 residues long. The junction had 8 bases not matched to a gene; V was cut back by 6 bases and J by 11 bases. Germline loops: CDR1 SGHAT, CDR2 FQDESV (reference sequence). CDR3 coding DNA: TGTGCCAGCAGGGAGACTAGCGGGGGTCCGAAGTACTTC. It encodes CASRETSGGPKYF.

This rearrangement joins TRBV3-1 (or the pseudogene TRBV3-2) to TRBJ1-5; D call uncertain. Trimming removed 1 base at V and 4 bases at J, with 5 bases between. The CDR3 extends over 13 amino acids. Germline values: CDR1 LGHDT, CDR2 YNNKEL (reference sequence). This CDR3 reads CASSQGPNQPQHF. CDR3 nucleotides: TGTGCCAGCAGCCAAGGGCCGAATCAGCCCCAGCATTTT.

This clone was seen just once. The gene calls are TRBV7-2 and TRBJ2-1; 10 bases match TRBD2. Trimming took 2 bases from V and 6 from J; bases not matched to a gene: 4. The CDR3 contains 15 residues. CDR1 is SGHTA and CDR2 is FQGNSA in the germline V gene. CDR3 nucleotides: TGTGCCAGCAGCTTAACTCTAGCGGGAGTCAATGAGCAGTTCTTC. Translating gives CASSLTLAGVNEQFF.

This sequence joins TRBV5-1 and TRBJ1-4, with 8 bases fitting TRBD1. The trim removed 4 bases at V and 8 bases at J, leaving 16 bases unmatched. The CDR3 is 17 residues long. Looked up from germline, CDR1 is SGHRS and CDR2 is YFSETQ. Here the CDR3 DNA reads TGCGCCAGCAGCCCCCTACCCGACAGGGGAGGTCAGGAAAAACTGTTTTTT. Amino acids: CASSPLPDRGGQEKLFF.

V gene TRBV18 combines with J gene TRBJ2-7, with 13 bases lining up with TRBD2. After removal of 3 bases from V and 6 bases from J, the junction contained 5 bases not matched to a gene. The CDR3 loop spans 15 amino acids. Germline-derived CDR1 and CDR2 are KGHSH and LQKENI. The CDR3 DNA sequence: TGTGCCAGCTCACCCGGACTAGCGGGAGAACGCGAGCAGTACTTC. The encoded protein is CASSPGLAGEREQYF.